The entry below gives a single TCR beta chain sequence along with its context. Its antigen is undetermined. These data belong to a study of post-analysis software for immune sequencing data. Overall study context: Patients with relapsing-remitting, secondary progressive and progressive-relapsing multiple sclerosis courses were all represented.

The CDR3 contains 16 residues. Germline CDR1 WNHNN, CDR2 SYGVQD (reference sequence). V shed 0 bases, J shed 1 base, and the junction held 2 bases outside the gene matches. TCR beta cDNA libraries included unique molecular identifiers. The yield from approximately 1 to 10 million T cells was roughly 500,000 cDNA molecules in total. TCRdb processed the PCR reads anew with MiXCR; each CDR3 protein has one entry. This table has about 620,000 distinct CDR3 sequences, about 40% appearing once. Findings of the study overall: F measure showed strong co-clustering of same-batch samples. When compared against controls, multiple sclerosis patients showed significantly lower normalized Chao1 diversity. In patients, TRBV5-6, TRBV5-1 and TRBV20-1 belonged to about five TRBV segments found more frequently than in controls.

The gene calls are TRBV10-1 and TRBJ2-2, with 7 bases lining up with TRBD2. The material sequenced was blood. This clonotype was obtained from a girl aged 10 to 17 with multiple sclerosis. The CDR3 nucleotides read TGCGCCAGCAGTGAGTCCCGCGGGAGGAACACCGGGGAGCTGTTTTTT. Amino acid sequence: CASSESRGRNTGELFF.